These 30 T cell receptor beta chains originate from one sample sequenced in a study of blood T cell repertoires in COVID-19. The protocol was immunoSEQ multiplex PCR, while the TCRdb copy is restricted to in-frame clones and leaves out a portion. The repertoire consists of 130,000 or so clones, with roughly 69% occurring once and the leading ten covering approximately 2%. Sequencing was carried out using peripheral blood. These TCRs come from a woman in her 70s with acute or convalescent COVID-19.

A single count supports this clone. The rearrangement joins TRBV12-2 to TRBJ1-4. TRBV12-2 is a pseudogene segment. This CDR3 has 17 amino acids. This chain's CDR3 is CASRLALGGGLGEKLFF. Here the CDR3 DNA reads TGTGCAAGTCGCTTAGCTTTGGGGGGAGGGCTAGGTGAAAAACTGTTTTTT.

The V gene is TRBV2, the J gene TRBJ2-4; 7 bases fit TRBD1. The CDR3 spans 15 residues. CDR1 SNHLY and CDR2 FYNNEI come from the germline V gene. Germline trimming cut 2 bases from V and 3 bases from J; bases unmatched to any gene: 4. Here the CDR3 DNA reads TGTGCCAGCAGTGAAAAGGGGGCGGGCAAAAACATTCAGTACTTC. Translated, it gives CASSEKGAGKNIQYF.

The chain has TRBV27 and TRBJ2-3; a possible D gene is TRBD1 (6 bases). Per the germline V gene, CDR1 is MNHEY and CDR2 is SMNVEV (reference sequence). V shed 7 bases and J shed 5 bases, with 13 bases lying between them. The CDR3 spans 13 residues. The CDR3 bases are TGTGCCAGCAAGGACAGATGGAGAGATACGCAGTATTTT. Translating it yields CASKDRWRDTQYF.

This chain joins TRBV28 and TRBJ2-2; D perhaps matches TRBD1 (6 bases). The CDR3 has 13 residues. Germline CDR1 reads MDHEN; CDR2 reads SYDVKM. V was trimmed by 10 bases and J by 1 base, leaving 10 bases between them. The CDR3 reads CATLDRNTGELFF. The CDR3 DNA follows: TGTGCCACCTTGGACAGGAACACCGGGGAGCTGTTTTTT.

The CDR3 DNA is TGTGCCAGCAGTTCCAGAAGGGGACAAGGCGAGCAGTACTTC. Translating gives CASSSRRGQGEQYF. This chain uses TRBV6-5 with TRBJ2-7, with D possibly TRBD1 on 6 matching bases. Deletions cut 4 bases from V and 6 bases from J, with 16 bases between. The CDR3 runs 14 residues. The germline gives CDR1 MNHEY, CDR2 SVGAGI.

The chain has TRBV5-4 and TRBJ1-1; no reliable D call. V lost 4 bases, J lost 3 bases, and 4 bases lay in between. The CDR3 runs 11 residues. The germline V gene encodes CDR1 SGHNT and CDR2 YYREEE (reference sequence). The CDR3 DNA reads TGTGCCAGCAGCCGAGACACTGAAGCTTTCTTT. Translated, it gives CASSRDTEAFF.

The chain has TRBV29-1 and TRBJ2-5; D may be TRBD2 (5 bases). The length of the CDR3 is 16 residues. V was cut by 0 bases and J by 1 base, with 15 bases left in between. Germline V gene data show CDR1 as SQVTM and CDR2 as ANQGSEA. The CDR3 region has the DNA TGCAGCGTTGAAGATAGCGAAGGGTGGGGCCAAGAGACCCAGTACTTC. Protein product: CSVEDSEGWGQETQYF.

This chain links TRBV29-1 with TRBJ1-3; TRBD1 aligns across 7 bases. With V trimmed by 6 bases and J by 4 bases, 6 bases remained unmatched. Germline V gene data show CDR1 as SQVTM and CDR2 as ANQGSEA. The CDR3 is 13 residues long. The CDR3 coding sequence is TGCAGCGTCCAGACAGGGATCGGAAACACCATATATTTT. Translated: CSVQTGIGNTIYF. The full variable domain, with the rest looked up from reference TRBV29-1 and TRBJ1-3, is SAVISQKPSRDICQRGTSLTIQCQVDSQVTMMFWYRQQPGQSLTLIATANQGSEATYESGFVIDKFPISRPNLTFSTLTVSNMSPEDSSIYLCSVQTGIGNTIYFGEGSWLTVV.

The rearrangement links TRBV5-1 to TRBJ1-2; D is ambiguous. Germline CDR1 reads SGHRS; CDR2 reads YFSETQ. The V end was cut by 5 bases, the J end by 0 bases, with 23 bases between. The CDR3 extends over 18 amino acids. In DNA form, the CDR3 reads TGCGCCAGCAGAGCTTTCTTCGGATCTGACAATTCTAACTATGGCTACACCTTC. This encodes CASRAFFGSDNSNYGYTF.

In this sample, this clone turned up once. The chain joins TRBV29-1 to TRBJ2-7; D may be TRBD1 (6 bases). Germline CDR1 and CDR2: SQVTM and ANQGSEA. The CDR3 runs 14 residues. Trimming stripped 4 bases from V and 6 bases from J, with 19 bases between. CDR3 sequence: CSVAFTGKTSEQYF. CDR3 coding DNA: TGCAGCGTTGCATTTACAGGGAAAACTTCCGAGCAGTACTTC.

V is TRBV5-1 and J is TRBJ2-1; D might be TRBD2 (5 bases). V was pared by 6 bases and J by 3 bases, with 7 bases between. The CDR3 is 12 residues long. Germline values: CDR1 SGHRS, CDR2 YFSETQ. CDR3 bases: TGCGCCAGCACCGGGAACTACAATGAGCAGTTCTTC. Translated, it gives CASTGNYNEQFF.

The chain employs TRBV4-3 and TRBJ2-7, with 8 bases identical to TRBD1. The CDR3 contains 14 residues. Trimming took 4 bases from V and 2 from J; bases not matched to a gene: 4. In germline, CDR1 is LGHNA, CDR2 YSLEER. The CDR3 DNA reads TGCGCCAGCAGCCGGGACAGGAGGACCTACGAGCAGTACTTC. As protein: CASSRDRRTYEQYF.

The CDR3 here is CASSTGTNNSPLHF. The CDR3 nucleotides are TGTGCCAGCAGTACCGGGACAAATAATTCACCCCTCCACTTT. This chain connects TRBV6-5 to TRBJ1-6; weak D call: TRBD1 (6 bases). CDR3 length: 14 residues. The V and J ends lost 5 bases and 5 bases respectively, with 10 bases between them. Germline CDR1 and CDR2: MNHEY and SVGAGI.

The CDR3: CASSLLSQVTEAFF. The CDR3 DNA is TGTGCCAGCAGTTTATTATCACAAGTCACTGAAGCTTTCTTT. This chain connects TRBV28 to TRBJ1-1, with D unclear. Trimming took off 1 base at V and 4 bases at J, with 10 bases between the two ends. Germline V gene data show CDR1 as MDHEN and CDR2 as SYDVKM. The CDR3 loop spans 14 amino acids.

V usage is TRBV6-6 and J usage is TRBJ1-6; 11 nucleotides line up with TRBD1. This CDR3 is 15 amino acids long. Trimming removed 6 bases from V and 4 bases from J; junction bases left unmatched: 2. CDR1 is MNHNY, CDR2 SVGAGI, per germline (reference sequence). CDR3 sequence: CASRGTGGYNSPLHF. The CDR3 bases are TGTGCCAGCAGGGGGACAGGGGGTTATAATTCACCCCTCCACTTT.

The J gene is TRBJ2-7, the V gene TRBV29-1; TRBD1 agrees at 12 bases. CDR3 size: 13 residues. After removal of 6 bases from V and 9 bases from J, the junction contained 9 bases not matched to a gene. In germline, CDR1 is SQVTM, CDR2 ANQGSEA. The CDR3 DNA follows: TGCAGCGTGGCACCCGGGACAGGGGGCGTGCAGTACTTC. Its protein is CSVAPGTGGVQYF.

This clone appeared a few times. The chain employs TRBV7-9 and TRBJ2-7; 7 bases fit TRBD1. Looked up from germline, CDR1 is SEHNR and CDR2 is FQNEAQ (reference sequence). This CDR3 spans 15 amino acids. With V trimmed by 4 bases and J by 1 base, 7 bases remained unmatched. This chain's CDR3 is CASSSPDRVSYEQYF. CDR3 nucleotides: TGTGCCAGCAGCTCCCCCGACAGGGTATCCTACGAGCAGTACTTC.

The chain combines TRBV18 with TRBJ1-5; 9 bases fit TRBD1. With V trimmed by 2 bases and J by 9 bases, 5 bases remained unmatched. The CDR3 covers 14 residues. CDR1 KGHSH and CDR2 LQKENI come from the germline V gene. The CDR3 coding sequence is TGTGCCAGCTCACCAAGACAGGGGGTGATGCCCCAGCATTTT. Encoded protein: CASSPRQGVMPQHF. Full variable domain (outside the CDR3, taken from reference TRBV18 and TRBJ1-5): NAGVMQNPRHLVRRRGQEARLRCSPMKGHSHVYWYRQLPEEGLKFMVYLQKENIIDESGMPKERFSAEFPKEGPSILRIQQVVRGDSAAYFCASSPRQGVMPQHFGDGTRLSIL.

V is TRBV19 and J is TRBJ2-1; 11 bases map to TRBD1. Germline V lookup: CDR1 LNHDA, CDR2 SQIVND (reference sequence). After removal of 3 bases from V and 8 bases from J, the junction contained 9 bases not matched to a gene. The CDR3 sequence is 16 residues long. The CDR3 nucleotides read TGTGCCAGTAGTATCGTCAGTGGACAGGGGGCTTATGAGCAGTTCTTC. Protein sequence: CASSIVSGQGAYEQFF.

This chain connects TRBV4-2 to TRBJ2-2, with D perhaps matching TRBD2 (5 bases). The CDR3 extends over 16 amino acids. V dropped 0 bases and J dropped 1 base, with 9 bases sitting between them. In germline, CDR1 is LGHNA, CDR2 YNFKEQ. The CDR3, as DNA: TGTGCCAGCAGCCAAGATGCGGGTGGGAACACCGGGGAGCTGTTTTTT. Translation: CASSQDAGGNTGELFF.

The chain combines TRBV10-2 with TRBJ2-3, with 7 bases matching TRBD2. The CDR3 totals 15 residues. Trimming cost V 2 bases and J 6 bases; bases outside gene matches: 8. From germline, CDR1 is WSHSY and CDR2 SAAADI. The chain's CDR3 is CASSEPGLGADTQYF. CDR3 bases: TGCGCCAGCAGTGAGCCAGGACTAGGAGCCGATACGCAGTATTTT.

The chain couples TRBV7-8 to TRBJ2-7; D uncertain. Germline V gene data show CDR1 as SGHVS and CDR2 as FQNEAQ. The V gene lost 6 bases and the J gene lost 0 bases, with 6 bases spanning the gap. This CDR3 is built from 12 residues. The CDR3 nucleotides read TGTGCCAGCAGAGAGAGCTCCTACGAGCAGTACTTC. This translates into CASRESSYEQYF.

The chain couples TRBV11-2 to TRBJ2-7, with 10 bases matching TRBD1. There are 14 residues in the CDR3. V gave up 5 bases and J gave up 2 bases; unmatched junction bases: 3. Germline CDR1 is SGHAT and CDR2 is FQNNGV. Here the CDR3 DNA reads TGTGCCAGCAGCGACGGGACAGGGGCCTACGAGCAGTACTTC. This encodes CASSDGTGAYEQYF.

The chain joins TRBV10-3 to TRBJ2-3, with 8 bases lining up with TRBD1. The length of the CDR3 is 13 residues. CDR1 is ENHRY and CDR2 is SYGVKD in the germline V gene. V lost 7 bases, J lost 4 bases, and 4 bases stayed unmatched. CDR3: CAITGQGADTQYF. DNA for the CDR3: TGTGCCATCACCGGACAGGGTGCAGATACGCAGTATTTT.

The chain is built from TRBV14 and TRBJ1-2; 8 nucleotides agree with TRBD1. Germline-derived CDR1 and CDR2 are SGHDN and FVKESK. The CDR3 totals 15 residues. Germline trimming cut 2 bases from V and 7 bases from J; bases unmatched to any gene: 9. Here the CDR3 DNA reads TGTGCCAGCAGCCAACTGGACAGGGACGTGGGTGGCTACACCTTC. It is translated as CASSQLDRDVGGYTF.

The V call is TRBV19, the J call TRBJ1-3; D call uncertain. V lost 6 bases to trimming and J lost 2 bases, with 11 bases between them. Germline lookup yields CDR1 LNHDA and CDR2 SQIVND (reference sequence). The CDR3 is 14 amino acids. The CDR3 bases are TGTGCCAGTAGCAAATCAGGTCCTGGAAACACCATATATTTT. Protein: CASSKSGPGNTIYF.

The chain links TRBV18 to TRBJ1-3; a weak D match, TRBD1 (5 bases). The V end lost 2 bases, the J end lost 2 bases, and 10 bases lay between the germline ends. CDR1 is KGHSH and CDR2 is LQKENI in the germline V gene. This CDR3 spans 15 amino acids. For the CDR3, the DNA is TGTGCCAGCTCACCAGGGGCAGGTGCTGGAAACACCATATATTTT. Translated, it gives CASSPGAGAGNTIYF.

This rearrangement joins TRBV3-1 (or the pseudogene TRBV3-2) to TRBJ1-2, with D possibly being TRBD1 (6 bases). This CDR3 region has 14 residues. The germline V gene encodes CDR1 LGHDT and CDR2 YNNKEL (reference sequence). The V end was cut by 0 bases, the J end by 2 bases, with 7 bases between. DNA of the CDR3: TGTGCCAGCAGCCAAGACGGACAGAACTATGGCTACACCTTC. It is translated as CASSQDGQNYGYTF.

The chain combines TRBV10-3 with TRBJ1-6; no clear D gene. CDR3 length: 16 residues. Germline values: CDR1 ENHRY, CDR2 SYGVKD. V dropped 4 bases and J dropped 5 bases, with 15 bases sitting between them. CDR3 nucleotide sequence: TGTGCCATCAGTGTCGACTTTCCGATGAATAATTCACCCCTCCACTTT. Translating gives CAISVDFPMNNSPLHF.

This chain joins TRBV10-2 and TRBJ2-7; 8 bases are shared with TRBD2. Per germline, CDR1 WSHSY and CDR2 SAAADI. The CDR3 loop spans 15 amino acids. The V and J ends lost 10 bases and 0 bases, in that order; junction bases with no gene match: 11. The CDR3 region has the DNA TGCGCCACCGGTGGAGCGGGGGCACACTCCTACGAGCAGTACTTC. This codes for CATGGAGAHSYEQYF.